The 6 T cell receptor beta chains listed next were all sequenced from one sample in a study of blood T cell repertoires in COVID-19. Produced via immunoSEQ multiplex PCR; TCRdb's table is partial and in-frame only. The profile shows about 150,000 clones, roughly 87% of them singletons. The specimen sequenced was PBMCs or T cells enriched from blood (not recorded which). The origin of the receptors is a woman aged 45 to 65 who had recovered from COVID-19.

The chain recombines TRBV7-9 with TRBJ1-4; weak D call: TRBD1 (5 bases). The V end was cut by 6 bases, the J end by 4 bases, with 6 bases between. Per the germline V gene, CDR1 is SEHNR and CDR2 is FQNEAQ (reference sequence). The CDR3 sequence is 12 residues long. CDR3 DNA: TGTGCCAGCAGGGGGCTTAATGAAAAACTGTTTTTT. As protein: CASRGLNEKLFF.

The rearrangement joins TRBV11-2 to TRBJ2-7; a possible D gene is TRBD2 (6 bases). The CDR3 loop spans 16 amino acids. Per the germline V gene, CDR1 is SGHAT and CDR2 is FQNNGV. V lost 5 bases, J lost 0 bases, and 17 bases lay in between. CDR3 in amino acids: CASSPLRDSNSYEQYF. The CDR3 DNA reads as TGTGCCAGCAGCCCACTCAGGGACTCCAACTCCTACGAGCAGTACTTC.

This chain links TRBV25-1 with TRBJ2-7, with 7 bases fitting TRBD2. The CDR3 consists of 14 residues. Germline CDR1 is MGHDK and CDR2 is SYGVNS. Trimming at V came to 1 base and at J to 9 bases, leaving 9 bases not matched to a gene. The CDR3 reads CASSEFWQGGPQYF. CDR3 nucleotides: TGTGCCAGCAGTGAATTTTGGCAGGGAGGGCCGCAGTACTTC.

The CDR3 nucleotides read TGCAGCGTTGAAAAGCGCCTGGACACTGAAGCTTTCTTT. Translated, it gives CSVEKRLDTEAFF. This chain links TRBV29-1 with TRBJ1-1, with D unresolved. Germline V gene data show CDR1 as SQVTM and CDR2 as ANQGSEA. The CDR3 length is 13 residues. Trimming stripped 2 bases from V and 3 bases from J, with 10 bases between.

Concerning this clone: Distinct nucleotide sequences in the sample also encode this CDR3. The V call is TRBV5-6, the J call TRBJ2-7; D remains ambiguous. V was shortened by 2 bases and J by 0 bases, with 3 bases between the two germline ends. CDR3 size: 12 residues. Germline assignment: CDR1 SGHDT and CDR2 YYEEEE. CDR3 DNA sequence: TGTGCCAGCAGCTTAGCCTCCTACGAGCAGTACTTC. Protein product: CASSLASYEQYF.

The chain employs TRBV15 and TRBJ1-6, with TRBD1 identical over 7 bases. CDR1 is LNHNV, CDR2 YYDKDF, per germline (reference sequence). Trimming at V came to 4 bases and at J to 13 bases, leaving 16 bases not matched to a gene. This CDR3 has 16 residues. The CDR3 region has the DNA TGTGCCACCAGCACAAGGGGGCCACCTATAAGTTCCCCCCTCCACTTT. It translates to CATSTRGPPISSPLHF.